The 21 T cell receptor beta chains below were found in one sample sequenced in a study of blood T cell repertoires in COVID-19. Produced via immunoSEQ multiplex PCR; TCRdb's table is partial and in-frame only. The sample has some 460,000 clones; 75% to 90% are singletons. Sequencing was done on a sample of PBMCs or T cells enriched from blood (not recorded which). All receptors derive from a woman under 30 who had recovered from COVID-19.

The chain carries TRBV9 and TRBJ2-1; weak D call: TRBD2 (6 bases). The CDR3 consists of 14 residues. Per the germline V gene, CDR1 is SGDLS and CDR2 is YYNGEE. Trimming removed 0 bases from V and 9 bases from J, with 13 bases in between. CDR3 sequence: CASSVGGTAFEQFF. The DNA for the CDR3 is TGTGCCAGCAGCGTAGGAGGGACTGCTTTTGAGCAGTTCTTC.

J is TRBJ1-2 and V is TRBV12-3 or TRBV12-4; the D is unclear. Trimming pared 5 bases from V and 6 bases from J, leaving 13 bases between. The CDR3 spans 13 residues. CDR3 amino acids: CASSLLREDGYTF. CDR3 coding DNA: TGTGCCAGCAGTCTCCTCCGGGAGGATGGCTACACCTTC.

CDR3 protein: CASSRTSGYNEQFF. The CDR3 DNA reads TGTGCCAGCAGCCGGACTAGCGGTTACAATGAGCAGTTCTTC. The V and J genes are TRBV3-1 (or the pseudogene TRBV3-2) and TRBJ2-1; 10 nucleotides line up with TRBD2. Germline CDR1 reads LGHDT; CDR2 reads YNNKEL (reference sequence). This CDR3 region has 14 residues. V was clipped by 4 bases and J by 4 bases; unmatched bases: 1.

The rearrangement joins TRBV4-1 to TRBJ2-5; 7 bases align to TRBD2. The V gene's germline CDR1 is MGHRA and CDR2 YSYEKL. The CDR3 runs to 15 residues. Trimming took 0 bases from V and 2 from J; bases not matched to a gene: 3. The CDR3 loop is CASSQDPGLQETQYF. CDR3 nucleotides: TGCGCCAGCAGCCAAGACCCGGGACTACAAGAGACCCAGTACTTC.

The genes are TRBV27 and TRBJ1-1; 10 bases line up with TRBD1. The CDR3 is 14 amino acids. V was clipped by 5 bases and J by 8 bases; unmatched bases: 8. The germline gives CDR1 MNHEY, CDR2 SMNVEV (reference sequence). The CDR3 here is CASSPWTGGIEAFF. For the CDR3, the DNA is TGTGCCAGCAGTCCCTGGACAGGGGGGATCGAAGCTTTCTTT.

The genes are TRBV19 and TRBJ1-1; TRBD1 matches 10 bases. The V gene's germline CDR1 is LNHDA and CDR2 SQIVND (reference sequence). Germline trimming cut 7 bases from V and 4 bases from J; bases unmatched to any gene: 12. The CDR3 length is 16 residues. The DNA of the CDR3 is TGTGCCAGTACTCATCGGGACAGGGGTTATGGCACTGAAGCTTTCTTT. Translating it yields CASTHRDRGYGTEAFF.

The chain employs TRBV4-1 and TRBJ2-5; TRBD2 matches at 7 bases. CDR1 is MGHRA and CDR2 is YSYEKL in the germline V gene. The CDR3 loop spans 13 amino acids. V trimming: 4 bases; J trimming: 1 base; junction bases outside the gene matches: 0. In nucleotides, the CDR3 is TGCGCCAGCAGCCGCGGGGGCCAAGAGACCCAGTACTTC. The encoded protein is CASSRGGQETQYF.

The gene calls are TRBV11-3 and TRBJ2-3; maybe TRBD1 (6 bases). V lost 5 bases and J lost 0, with 9 bases in between. Germline loops: CDR1 SGHNT, CDR2 YENEEA. This CDR3 is built from 14 residues. DNA for the CDR3: TGTGCCAGCAGCCAAGGGGGAAGCACAGATACGCAGTATTTT. Translation gives CASSQGGSTDTQYF.

V usage is TRBV3-1 (or the pseudogene TRBV3-2) and J usage is TRBJ1-2, with 12 bases aligning to TRBD1. The V segment lost 4 bases and the J segment 7 bases; nucleotides outside the gene matches: 4. Germline assignment: CDR1 LGHDT and CDR2 YNNKEL (reference sequence). The CDR3 has 14 amino acids. The CDR3 DNA reads as TGTGCCAGCAGCCGGGGACAGGGGGCTGGTGGCTACACCTTC. Amino acid sequence: CASSRGQGAGGYTF.

The gene calls are TRBV10-1 and TRBJ1-6; D is unclear. The germline V and J ends were trimmed by 4 bases and 7 bases, with 14 bases remaining between them. This CDR3 comprises 15 residues. Per germline, CDR1 WNHNN and CDR2 SYGVQD (reference sequence). CDR3 coding DNA: TGCGCCAGCAGTGTTCGTCAGGCGCCAAATTCACCCCTCCACTTT. Its translation: CASSVRQAPNSPLHF.

This clone showed up just once. The chain employs TRBV28 and TRBJ1-1; D remains ambiguous. V was clipped by 8 bases and J by 1 base, with 8 bases between them. This CDR3 spans 12 amino acids. The germline V gene encodes CDR1 MDHEN and CDR2 SYDVKM. CDR3 DNA sequence: TGTGCCAGCGGGGAGCAGAACACTGAAGCTTTCTTT. Amino acids: CASGEQNTEAFF.

The chain combines TRBV5-1 with TRBJ2-3; 11 nucleotides line up with TRBD2. Germline CDR1 and CDR2: SGHRS and YFSETQ. V shed 0 bases, J shed 2 bases, and the junction held 17 bases outside the gene matches. This CDR3 has 21 amino acids. The CDR3 region is CASSLVALSSGGSPPTDTQYF. DNA for the CDR3: TGCGCCAGCAGCTTGGTGGCGCTCTCTAGCGGGGGGTCCCCCCCCACAGATACGCAGTATTTT.

The chain couples TRBV5-6 to TRBJ1-2, with D perhaps matching TRBD1 (6 bases). The CDR3 totals 14 residues. With 2 bases removed from V and 1 base from J, the gap between germline ends came to 9 bases. Germline V lookup: CDR1 SGHDT, CDR2 YYEEEE. CDR3 sequence reads: CASSFRGVNYGYTF. CDR3 nucleotide sequence: TGTGCCAGCAGCTTCAGGGGTGTTAACTATGGCTACACCTTC.

This chain connects TRBV7-6 to TRBJ2-1, with D unresolved. CDR3 length: 14 residues. The germline V and J ends were trimmed by 4 bases and 3 bases, with 10 bases remaining between them. CDR1 and CDR2 from the germline V gene are SGHVS and FNYEAQ. The CDR3 protein is CASSSPSSYNEQFF. The CDR3, as DNA: TGTGCCAGCAGCTCCCCCTCTAGCTACAATGAGCAGTTCTTC.

As DNA, the CDR3 is TGTGCCAGCAGCCGGACAGGGGATTACAATCAGCCCCAGCATTTT. Its translation: CASSRTGDYNQPQHF. V is TRBV21-1 and J is TRBJ1-5; the listed D gene, TRBD1, was not tested against the DNA. TRBV21-1 corresponds to a pseudogene. This CDR3 comprises 15 residues.

V and J are TRBV19 and TRBJ1-2; tentative D call: TRBD1 (6 bases). V lost 5 bases and J 4 bases, leaving 23 bases between the germline ends. This CDR3 spans 17 amino acids. Germline lookup yields CDR1 LNHDA and CDR2 SQIVND (reference sequence). Written as DNA, the CDR3 is TGTGCCAGTAGTGCCCCCGGGACGCAAGGGGGGGCCTATGGCTACACCTTC. Translated, it gives CASSAPGTQGGAYGYTF.

This sequence joins TRBV6-5 and TRBJ1-2; possible D gene TRBD1, 5 bases. Trimming took 9 bases from V and 7 from J, leaving 18 bases between them. This CDR3 has 13 amino acids. The germline gives CDR1 MNHEY, CDR2 SVGAGI. The CDR3 loop is CASRGTTEGGYTF. CDR3 bases: TGTGCCAGTCGCGGGACCACGGAGGGTGGCTACACCTTC.

The V call is TRBV25-1, the J call TRBJ2-7, with TRBD2 as a possible D gene (5 bases). CDR3 length: 16 amino acids. Trimming cost V 4 bases and J 2 bases, with 18 bases left between them. The germline V gene has CDR1 MGHDK and CDR2 SYGVNS. The CDR3 loop is CASSVREGVDPYEQYF. The CDR3 nucleotides read TGTGCCAGCAGTGTTCGGGAAGGAGTAGACCCCTACGAGCAGTACTTC.

Only one count was recorded for this clone. The chain recombines TRBV3-1 (or the pseudogene TRBV3-2) with TRBJ1-1; D not resolved. Germline lookup yields CDR1 LGHDT and CDR2 YNNKEL (reference sequence). V was clipped by 4 bases and J by 6 bases, with 21 bases between them. This CDR3 region has 16 residues. CDR3 in amino acids: CASSLRRETAASEAFF. The DNA for the CDR3 is TGTGCCAGCAGCCTGAGGCGTGAGACGGCGGCATCTGAAGCTTTCTTT.

The chain joins TRBV28 to TRBJ2-7, with D hard to call. Germline lookup yields CDR1 MDHEN and CDR2 SYDVKM. The CDR3 has 13 residues. Trimming took 5 bases from V and 7 from J, leaving 15 bases between them. The CDR3 region is CASSPPSSQEQYF. The CDR3 DNA follows: TGTGCCAGCAGTCCCCCGTCCTCACAGGAGCAGTACTTC.

The chain links TRBV30 to TRBJ1-5, with 7 bases that match TRBD1. The CDR3 covers 15 residues. CDR1 is GTSNPN, CDR2 SVGIG, per germline (reference sequence). V trimming: 2 bases; J trimming: 6 bases; junction bases outside the gene matches: 10. CDR3 residues: CAWSKGTVAAQPQHF. Here the CDR3 DNA reads TGTGCCTGGAGTAAAGGGACAGTGGCGGCTCAGCCCCAGCATTTT.